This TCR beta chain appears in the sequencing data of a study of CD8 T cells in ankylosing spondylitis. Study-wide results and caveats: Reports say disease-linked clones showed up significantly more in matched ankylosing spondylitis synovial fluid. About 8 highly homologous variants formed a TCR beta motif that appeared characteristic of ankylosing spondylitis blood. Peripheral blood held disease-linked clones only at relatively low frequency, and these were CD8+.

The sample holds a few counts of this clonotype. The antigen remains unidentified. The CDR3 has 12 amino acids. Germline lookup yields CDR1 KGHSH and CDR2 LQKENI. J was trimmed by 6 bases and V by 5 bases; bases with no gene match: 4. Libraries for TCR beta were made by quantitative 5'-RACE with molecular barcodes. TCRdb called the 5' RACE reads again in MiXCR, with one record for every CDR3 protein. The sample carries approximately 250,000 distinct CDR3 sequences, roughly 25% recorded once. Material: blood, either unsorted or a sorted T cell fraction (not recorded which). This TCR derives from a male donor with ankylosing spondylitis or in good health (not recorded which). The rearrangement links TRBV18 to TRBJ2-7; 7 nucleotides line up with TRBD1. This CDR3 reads CASSIDRAEQYF. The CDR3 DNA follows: TGTGCCAGCTCAATCGACAGGGCCGAGCAGTACTTC.